This T cell receptor beta chain was sequenced in a study of identical twins. Study-wide findings and caveats: Alpha sequences that were out-of-frame and twin-shared showed an excess of low generation probability.

The sample holds many counts of this clonotype. Its antigen remains unidentified. TCRdb analysed the 5' RACE reads with MiXCR anew, one entry per CDR3 protein. The data show about 290,000 distinct CDR3 sequences, roughly 9% seen once. CDR3 size: 17 residues. Trimming cost V 5 bases and J 7 bases; bases outside gene matches: 17. In germline, CDR1 is MNHEY, CDR2 SVGEGT. All donors were healthy, and all were Caucasian. These same data were also listed under a study on yellow fever vaccine responses in identical twins.

The TCR was taken from a woman in her late teens or twenties in good health. Sequenced input: CD8+ T cells sorted from blood. V usage is TRBV6-2 or TRBV6-3 and J usage is TRBJ1-2, with TRBD1 matching over 9 bases. CDR3 nucleotides: TGTGCCAGCAGTCTACGGGACAGGGACGAAAGAAAAGGTGGCTACACCTTC. It encodes CASSLRDRDERKGGYTF.